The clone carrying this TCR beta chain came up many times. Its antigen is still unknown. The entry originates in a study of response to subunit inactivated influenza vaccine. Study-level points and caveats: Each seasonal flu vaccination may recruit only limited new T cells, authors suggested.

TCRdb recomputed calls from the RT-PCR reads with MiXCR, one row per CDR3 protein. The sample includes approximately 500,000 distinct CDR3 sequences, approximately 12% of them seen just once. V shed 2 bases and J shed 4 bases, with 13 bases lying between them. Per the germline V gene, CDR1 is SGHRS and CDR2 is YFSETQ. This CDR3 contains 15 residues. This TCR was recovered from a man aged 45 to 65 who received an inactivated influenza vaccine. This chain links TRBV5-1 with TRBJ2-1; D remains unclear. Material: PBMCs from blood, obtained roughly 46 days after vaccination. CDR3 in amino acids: CASSFTADFYNEQFF. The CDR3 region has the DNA TGCGCCAGCAGCTTCACGGCTGATTTTTACAATGAGCAGTTCTTC. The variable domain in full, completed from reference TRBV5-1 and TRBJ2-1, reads KAGVTQTPRYLIKTRGQQVTLSCSPISGHRSVSWYQQTPGQGLQFLFEYFSETQRNKGNFPGRFSGRQFSNSRSEMNVSTLELGDSALYLCASSFTADFYNEQFFGPGTRLTVL.